Given below is one T cell receptor (beta chain) in context. The CDR3 runs to 15 residues. Germline CDR1 and CDR2: GTSNPN and SVGIG (reference sequence). The V and J ends lost 1 base and 2 bases respectively, with 15 bases between them. Clones were sequenced by immunoSEQ multiplex PCR, and TCRdb holds only the in-frame ones, with some missing. The table lists fewer than 12,000 clones, about four fifths of them singletons, with about two fifths in the top ten. The data were obtained in a study of OX40 agonist ivuxolimab in advanced cancers. This clonotype originated in an adult with an advanced solid tumor such as melanoma, head and neck, liver or kidney cancer. The rearrangement uses TRBV30 and TRBJ2-7; D tentatively fits TRBD1 or TRBD2 (6 bases each). The sample in question was CD4+ or CD8+ T cells sorted from blood, obtained in a trial of the OX40 agonist ivuxolimab. CDR3 sequence reads: CAWSGGAGPTYEQYF. The CDR3 coding sequence is TGTGCCTGGAGTGGGGGGGCAGGGCCGACCTACGAGCAGTACTTC.